The 31 T cell receptor beta chains given below trace back to one sample, sequenced in a study of blood T cell repertoires in COVID-19. Sequenced by immunoSEQ multiplex PCR; TCRdb stores in-frame clones only, minus some. Of over 150,000 clones listed, approximately 91% are singletons. The sequencing sample was made of peripheral blood. These receptors originate from a man aged 50 to 60 with acute or convalescent COVID-19.

V is TRBV7-9 and J is TRBJ1-4, with TRBD1 identical over 9 bases. Germline values: CDR1 SEHNR, CDR2 FQNEAQ (reference sequence). This CDR3 has 15 amino acids. V trimming: 5 bases; J trimming: 3 bases; junction bases outside the gene matches: 4. The CDR3 DNA reads TGTGCCAGCAGCGAGGGACAGGGCTCTAATGAAAAACTGTTTTTT. Translation gives CASSEGQGSNEKLFF. Looking up the rest from reference TRBV7-9 and TRBJ1-4 gives the full variable domain: DTGVSQNPRHKITKRGQNVTFRCDPISEHNRLYWYRQTLGQGPEFLTYFQNEAQLEKSRLLSDRFSAERPKGSFSTLEIQRTEQGDSAMYLCASSEGQGSNEKLFFGSGTQLSVL.

This clone is a singleton in its sample. The rearrangement joins TRBV3-1 (or the pseudogene TRBV3-2) to TRBJ2-3; 9 bases align to TRBD2. CDR1 is LGHDT, CDR2 YNNKEL, per germline (reference sequence). This CDR3 has 15 amino acids. V shed 5 bases and J 2 bases; nucleotides not matched to a gene: 5. Here the CDR3 DNA reads TGTGCCAGCAGCAATAGCGGGGGCGACACAGATACGCAGTATTTT. Translated, it gives CASSNSGGDTDTQYF.

V usage is TRBV6-2 or TRBV6-3 and J usage is TRBJ1-5; 9 bases are a match to TRBD1. The CDR3 covers 18 residues. The J segment lost 0 bases and the V segment lost 6 bases, leaving 12 bases of the junction unmatched. The V gene's germline CDR1 is MNHEY and CDR2 SVGEGT. The CDR3 region is CASSQGQGRKYSNQPQHF. For the CDR3, the DNA is TGTGCCAGCAGCCAAGGACAGGGGCGTAAATATAGCAATCAGCCCCAGCATTTT.

This clone occurred once. The chain carries TRBV19 and TRBJ1-5, with D possibly being TRBD1 (6 bases). This CDR3 has 13 amino acids. Trimming removed 4 bases at V and 6 bases at J, with 10 bases between. CDR1 is LNHDA and CDR2 is SQIVND in the germline V gene (reference sequence). The CDR3 spells CASSRGQGQPQHF. CDR3 DNA sequence: TGTGCCAGTAGTAGGGGGCAGGGTCAGCCCCAGCATTTT.

The genes are TRBV27 and TRBJ2-1, with D tentatively TRBD2 (5 bases). The V gene lost 7 bases and the J gene lost 7 bases, with 17 bases spanning the gap. Germline V gene lookup returns CDR1 MNHEY and CDR2 SMNVEV (reference sequence). This CDR3 spans 14 amino acids. CDR3 sequence: CASIRLSSGNEQFF. CDR3 in DNA: TGTGCCAGCATCCGACTAAGCAGTGGTAATGAGCAGTTCTTC.

This clone was detected only once. This chain links TRBV10-3 with TRBJ1-1, with 8 bases fitting TRBD1. Germline V gene lookup returns CDR1 ENHRY and CDR2 SYGVKD. After removal of 3 bases from V and 4 bases from J, the junction contained 4 bases not matched to a gene. The CDR3 contains 14 residues. CDR3 amino acids: CAISEWQGATEAFF. DNA of the CDR3: TGTGCCATCAGTGAATGGCAGGGGGCCACTGAAGCTTTCTTT.

This sequence joins TRBV11-2 and TRBJ2-5, with TRBD2 matching over 10 bases. Germline CDR1 reads SGHAT; CDR2 reads FQNNGV. The CDR3 consists of 15 residues. Trimming at V came to 6 bases and at J to 7 bases, leaving 11 bases not matched to a gene. As DNA, the CDR3 is TGTGCCAGCAGGTCTAAAGCGGGAGGGCCGGCGACCCAGTACTTC. It yields the protein CASRSKAGGPATQYF.

As for this clone: Other nucleotide sequences in the sample specify the same CDR3. The J gene is TRBJ1-5, the V gene TRBV7-2, with D perhaps matching TRBD1 (5 bases). The CDR3 consists of 15 residues. Germline CDR1 SGHTA, CDR2 FQGNSA. The V gene lost 5 bases and the J gene lost 2 bases, with 13 bases spanning the gap. The CDR3 bases are TGTGCCAGCAGCCCCCCCGGGGGGGGCAATCAGCCCCAGCATTTT. This gives the protein CASSPPGGGNQPQHF.

V is TRBV24-1 and J is TRBJ1-5, with 7 bases lining up with TRBD1. The CDR3 has 15 amino acids. Germline CDR1 KGHDR, CDR2 SFDVKD. Trimming cost V 3 bases and J 5 bases; bases outside gene matches: 6. The CDR3 spells CATSDRDSSHQPQHF. CDR3 DNA sequence: TGTGCCACCAGTGATCGGGACAGTTCTCATCAGCCCCAGCATTTT.

As regards this clone: The identical CDR3 is also encoded by other nucleotide sequences in the sample. J is TRBJ1-4 and V is TRBV28; perhaps TRBD1 as D (5 bases). This CDR3 comprises 14 residues. Germline loops: CDR1 MDHEN, CDR2 SYDVKM. V dropped 2 bases and J dropped 7 bases, with 11 bases sitting between them. CDR3 in DNA: TGTGCCAGCAGTTTAGGGGGAGGGTTTGAAAAACTGTTTTTT. Its translation: CASSLGGGFEKLFF.

The CDR3 region is CASSPPTWRAPEAFF. DNA of the CDR3: TGTGCCAGCAGTCCGCCGACTTGGAGGGCCCCTGAAGCTTTCTTT. The chain joins TRBV28 to TRBJ1-1; D is ambiguous. V shed 5 bases and J shed 6 bases, with 19 bases lying between them. Germline-derived CDR1 and CDR2 are MDHEN and SYDVKM. The length of the CDR3 is 15 residues.

V usage is TRBV9 and J usage is TRBJ1-4; D is undetermined. Trimming took 0 bases from V and 0 from J, leaving 9 bases between them. The CDR3 length is 16 residues. CDR1 and CDR2 (germline): SGDLS, YYNGEE. The CDR3 here is CASSVGSVATNEKLFF. CDR3 coding DNA: TGTGCCAGCAGCGTAGGCTCAGTTGCAACTAATGAAAAACTGTTTTTT.

The CDR3 protein is CASSLGQGEQYV. The DNA for the CDR3 is TGTGCCAGCAGTTTAGGACAGGGCGAGCAGTACGTC. The V and J genes are TRBV12-3 or TRBV12-4 and TRBJ2-7, with 7 bases identical to TRBD1. The junction had 0 bases not matched to a gene; V was cut back by 1 base and J by 6 bases. This CDR3 has 12 amino acids.

The V gene is TRBV11-3, the J gene TRBJ2-2, with D maybe TRBD2 (5 bases). Trimming shortened V by 1 base and J by 9 bases, and 9 bases separated the two germline ends. Germline values: CDR1 SGHNT, CDR2 YENEEA. The length of the CDR3 is 13 residues. The CDR3 DNA reads TGTGCCAGCAGCTTAGTCGCGGGCCGGGAGCTGTTTTTT. It specifies CASSLVAGRELFF. Drawing the rest from reference TRBV11-3 and TRBJ2-2, the complete variable domain is EAGVVQSPRYKIIEKKQPVAFWCNPISGHNTLYWYLQNLGQGPELLIRYENEEAVDDSQLPKDRFSAERLKGVDSTLKIQPAELGDSAVYLCASSLVAGRELFFGEGSRLTVL.

The chain couples TRBV29-1 to TRBJ2-1; D is possibly TRBD1 (5 bases). The V gene's germline CDR1 is SQVTM and CDR2 ANQGSEA. Trimming removed 1 base from V and 5 bases from J, with 9 bases in between. CDR3 length: 13 amino acids. The CDR3, as DNA: TGCAGCGTTGAAGCGACAGCAAACAATGAGCAGTTCTTC. This gives the protein CSVEATANNEQFF.

In DNA form, the CDR3 reads TGTGCCAGCAGTCTAAGGACAGGGGTTAATTCACCCCTCCACTTT. Its translation is CASSLRTGVNSPLHF. The rearrangement uses TRBV6-6 and TRBJ1-6, with TRBD1 identical over 9 bases. The CDR3 spans 15 residues. The J segment lost 6 bases and the V segment lost 5 bases, leaving 5 bases of the junction unmatched. Germline CDR1 is MNHNY and CDR2 is SVGAGI (reference sequence).

V and J are TRBV7-3 and TRBJ1-1; D is perhaps TRBD1 (6 bases). The germline CDR1 and CDR2 sequences are SGHTA and FQGTGA. The CDR3 loop spans 13 amino acids. V was pared by 4 bases and J by 1 base, with 7 bases between. The CDR3 DNA follows: TGTGCCAGCAGCTGGGGACAGAACACTGAAGCTTTCTTT. Protein: CASSWGQNTEAFF.

The V gene is TRBV28, the J gene TRBJ2-2; D is perhaps TRBD2 (6 bases). V was cut by 7 bases and J by 3 bases, with 12 bases left in between. Germline V gives CDR1 MDHEN, CDR2 SYDVKM. The CDR3 is 14 residues long. The DNA of the CDR3 is TGTGCCAGCACCGGGACTGTTCACACCGGGGAGCTGTTTTTT. Translation gives CASTGTVHTGELFF.

The chain carries TRBV29-1 and TRBJ2-2; D possibly corresponds to TRBD1 (6 bases). V gave up 5 bases and J gave up 6 bases, with 10 bases separating them. The CDR3 is 12 residues long. Germline V gene data show CDR1 as SQVTM and CDR2 as ANQGSEA. This CDR3 is CSVRSGAGELFF. The CDR3 DNA sequence: TGCAGCGTTCGGTCAGGGGCCGGGGAGCTGTTTTTT.

This chain uses TRBV11-2 with TRBJ2-6; the D is unclear. Germline assignment: CDR1 SGHAT and CDR2 FQNNGV. The CDR3 length is 16 residues. Deletions cut 3 bases from V and 0 bases from J, with 9 bases between. The CDR3 DNA follows: TGTGCCAGCAGCTTGTTCCTGAGCTCTGGGGCCAACGTCCTGACTTTC. Its translation is CASSLFLSSGANVLTF.

This clone showed up just once. V gene TRBV4-1 combines with J gene TRBJ2-5; a weak D match, TRBD1 (5 bases). V was cut by 1 base and J by 6 bases, with 12 bases left in between. Germline CDR1 MGHRA, CDR2 YSYEKL. CDR3 length: 14 residues. This chain's CDR3 is CASSQVPGYQTQYF. CDR3 DNA: TGCGCCAGCAGCCAAGTCCCAGGGTACCAGACCCAGTACTTC.

The V gene is TRBV5-1, the J gene TRBJ2-3; TRBD1 matches 8 bases. The V gene end was trimmed by 1 base and the J gene end by 6 bases; junction bases not matched to a gene: 1. The CDR3 has 13 amino acids. Germline lookup yields CDR1 SGHRS and CDR2 YFSETQ. The CDR3: CASSLTGGDTQYF. CDR3 nucleotides: TGCGCCAGCAGCTTGACAGGGGGTGATACGCAGTATTTT.

The chain recombines TRBV19 with TRBJ2-1; no clear D gene. V was clipped by 4 bases and J by 4 bases, with 8 bases between them. The CDR3 has 13 residues. Per the germline V gene, CDR1 is LNHDA and CDR2 is SQIVND (reference sequence). CDR3 DNA: TGTGCCAGTAGTACCCCTCCGTACAATGAGCAGTTCTTC. Its translation: CASSTPPYNEQFF.

The chain uses TRBV7-2 and TRBJ1-6; 7 bases map to TRBD1. CDR1 is SGHTA, CDR2 FQGNSA, per germline. J was trimmed by 10 bases and V by 6 bases; bases with no gene match: 9. The length of the CDR3 is 14 residues. The CDR3 DNA sequence: TGTGCCAGCAGTTTCACAGGGGTCGGATCACCCCTCCACTTT. Protein product: CASSFTGVGSPLHF.

The gene calls are TRBV5-4 and TRBJ2-2, with D possibly TRBD1 on 5 matching bases. The germline V gene has CDR1 SGHNT and CDR2 YYREEE (reference sequence). Trimming left V 0 bases short and J 7 bases short, with 10 bases between. CDR3 size: 14 residues. CDR3 region: CASSLGWGGGELFF. The CDR3 DNA reads as TGTGCCAGCAGCTTGGGATGGGGCGGCGGGGAGCTGTTTTTT.

This clone is a singleton in its sample. The chain joins TRBV30 to TRBJ1-3; the D gene is possibly TRBD1 (5 bases). The length of the CDR3 is 14 residues. Trimming stripped 2 bases from V and 1 base from J, with 9 bases between. CDR1 GTSNPN and CDR2 SVGIG come from the germline V gene (reference sequence). CDR3 in amino acids: CAWSSGGSGNTIYF. The DNA for the CDR3 is TGTGCCTGGAGTTCGGGGGGGTCTGGAAACACCATATATTTT. Supplemented by reference TRBV30 and TRBJ1-3, the full variable domain reads SQTIHQWPATLVQPVGSPLSLECTVEGTSNPNLYWYRQAAGRGLQLLFYSVGIGQISSEVPQNLSASRPQDRQFILSSKKLLLSDSGFYLCAWSSGGSGNTIYFGEGSWLTVV.

This clone was detected only once. The V gene is TRBV5-1, the J gene TRBJ2-1; D uncertain. This CDR3 has 14 amino acids. V was trimmed by 1 base and J by 0 bases, leaving 5 bases between them. Per the germline V gene, CDR1 is SGHRS and CDR2 is YFSETQ. The DNA of the CDR3 is TGCGCCAGCAGCTTGATGAGCTCCTACAATGAGCAGTTCTTC. Translation: CASSLMSSYNEQFF.

The chain has TRBV28 and TRBJ1-2; no reliable D call. With 3 bases removed from V and 6 bases from J, the gap between germline ends came to 17 bases. The germline CDR1 and CDR2 sequences are MDHEN and SYDVKM. The CDR3 length is 15 residues. The CDR3 sequence is CASSLAEGTAHGYTF. The CDR3 region has the DNA TGTGCCAGCAGTTTGGCCGAGGGCACCGCCCATGGCTACACCTTC.

The chain couples TRBV18 to TRBJ2-2; a weak D match, TRBD2 (6 bases). The V and J ends lost 2 bases and 6 bases respectively, with 13 bases between them. Looked up from germline, CDR1 is KGHSH and CDR2 is LQKENI. CDR3 length: 15 residues. CDR3 in DNA: TGTGCCAGCTCACCAGTAGCGGTCGCGTCCGGGGAGCTGTTTTTT. This sequence encodes CASSPVAVASGELFF.

V and J are TRBV7-2 and TRBJ2-7; 9 nucleotides agree with TRBD1. There are 14 residues in the CDR3. J lost 2 bases, V lost 6 bases, and 5 bases had no gene match. Germline assignment: CDR1 SGHTA and CDR2 FQGNSA. The CDR3 region has the DNA TGTGCCAGCAGACCAGGGACAGGGACCTACGAGCAGTACTTC. Protein: CASRPGTGTYEQYF.

DNA for the CDR3: TGTGCCAGCAGTTACGACAGGGTCACTGAAGCTTTCTTT. Translated, it gives CASSYDRVTEAFF. The chain employs TRBV6-5 and TRBJ1-1, with 7 bases that match TRBD1. Germline CDR1 is MNHEY and CDR2 is SVGAGI. This CDR3 has 13 residues. V lost 2 bases, J lost 4 bases, and 1 base stayed unmatched.